What follows describes a single T cell receptor (beta chain). Its specificity is not known. The CDR3 has 12 amino acids. Germline V CDR1 and CDR2: SGHAT, FQNNGV. Trimming left V 2 bases short and J 9 bases short, with 9 bases between. The sample belongs to a study of healthy donors' naive CD4 and CD8 T cells. The wider study: TCR alpha primers covered all functional IMGT alpha gene variants.

A linear amplification protocol produced the TCR libraries from roughly 480 ng of total RNA. One entry per CDR3 protein, called by TCRdb with MiXCR from the reads. Among about 180,000 distinct CDR3 sequences listed, 65% to 80% were seen once. The study, taken as a whole, reports: A reported CD4+/CD8+ bias affected most V and J genes in naive cells.

The specimen was naive CD4+ and CD8+ T cells sorted from blood, pooled from several donors. The chain joins TRBV11-2 to TRBJ2-3; tentatively, D is TRBD1 or TRBD2 (5 bases each). The sequence came from a pool of human donors in good health; the sample pools cells from several healthy donors. As DNA, the CDR3 is TGTGCCAGCAGCTTAAATGGGGGAACGCAGTATTTT. It translates to CASSLNGGTQYF. The full variable domain, rest sourced from reference TRBV11-2 and TRBJ2-3, is EAGVAQSPRYKIIEKRQSVAFWCNPISGHATLYWYQQILGQGPKLLIQFQNNGVVDDSQLPKDRFSAERLKGVDSTLKIQPAKLEDSAVYLCASSLNGGTQYFGPGTRLTVL.